What follows are 18 T cell receptor beta chains derived from one specimen sequenced in a study of T cell responses to AZD1222 COVID-19 vaccine. Produced via immunoSEQ multiplex PCR; TCRdb's table is partial and in-frame only. This sample has 150,000 to 200,000 clones, with about 89% found just once. Specimen: peripheral blood, collected 28 days after the second AZD1222 dose. The receptors originated from an adult who received the AZD1222 COVID-19 vaccine.

The V gene is TRBV4-2, the J gene TRBJ1-5; 7 nucleotides line up with TRBD1. CDR3 length: 17 residues. Germline V gene sequence: CDR1 LGHNA, CDR2 YNFKEQ. With 1 base clipped from V and 1 base from J, the junction kept 7 bases outside the gene matches. CDR3 coding DNA: TGTGCCAGCAGCCAAGGAGACAGGGCGAAAAGCAATCAGCCCCAGCATTTT. Its translation is CASSQGDRAKSNQPQHF.

The chain recombines TRBV15 with TRBJ2-2, with 8 bases fitting TRBD2. The CDR3 totals 15 residues. J lost 1 base, V lost 4 bases, and 2 bases had no gene match. The germline gives CDR1 LNHNV, CDR2 YYDKDF (reference sequence). The CDR3, as DNA: TGTGCCACCAGCATCCTAGCGGGGAACACCGGGGAGCTGTTTTTT. It is translated as CATSILAGNTGELFF. Drawing the rest from reference TRBV15 and TRBJ2-2, the complete variable domain is DAMVIQNPRYQVTQFGKPVTLSCSQTLNHNVMYWYQQKSSQAPKLLFHYYDKDFNNEADTPDNFQSRRPNTSFCFLDIRSPGLGDTAMYLCATSILAGNTGELFFGEGSRLTVL.

V usage is TRBV7-9 and J usage is TRBJ2-3, with a possible D match to TRBD1 (5 bases). Germline V gene data show CDR1 as SEHNR and CDR2 as FQNEAQ (reference sequence). The CDR3 is 14 residues long. Trimming took off 3 bases at V and 2 bases at J, with 9 bases between the two ends. CDR3 residues: CASSFSGATDTQYF. In DNA form, the CDR3 reads TGTGCCAGCAGCTTTTCTGGGGCCACAGATACGCAGTATTTT. The entire variable domain, with the rest obtained from reference TRBV7-9 and TRBJ2-3, is as follows: DTGVSQNPRHKITKRGQNVTFRCDPISEHNRLYWYRQTLGQGPEFLTYFQNEAQLEKSRLLSDRFSAERPKGSFSTLEIQRTEQGDSAMYLCASSFSGATDTQYFGPGTRLTVL.

The chain carries TRBV9 and TRBJ2-7; no reliable D call. CDR1 is SGDLS, CDR2 YYNGEE, per germline. The CDR3 has 14 amino acids. V lost 4 bases and J 2 bases, leaving 13 bases between the germline ends. For the CDR3, the DNA is TGTGCCAGCAGCACTGACTCCGAGGCCTACGAGCAGTACTTC. As protein: CASSTDSEAYEQYF. The variable domain in full, with the rest retrieved from reference TRBV9 and TRBJ2-7, is DSGVTQTPKHLITATGQRVTLRCSPRSGDLSVYWYQQSLDQGLQFLIQYYNGEERAKGNILERFSAQQFPDLHSELNLSSLELGDSALYFCASSTDSEAYEQYFGPGTRLTVT.

V usage is TRBV7-8 and J usage is TRBJ1-5; no definite D call. Germline CDR1 and CDR2: SGHVS and FQNEAQ. The CDR3 is made up of 14 amino acids. Trimming took off 8 bases at V and 0 bases at J, with 11 bases between the two ends. CDR3 bases: TGTGCCAGCGGCAGGACTTATAGCAATCAGCCCCAGCATTTT. It specifies CASGRTYSNQPQHF. Full variable domain (outside the CDR3, taken from reference TRBV7-8 and TRBJ1-5): GAGVSQSPRYKVAKRGQDVALRCDPISGHVSLFWYQQALGQGPEFLTYFQNEAQLDKSGLPSDRFFAERPEGSVSTLKIQRTQQEDSAVYLCASGRTYSNQPQHFGDGTRLSIL.

In DNA, the CDR3 is TGTGCCAGCAGTTTCATCAGGGGGCGAAATGATGAGCAGTTCTTC. This translates into CASSFIRGRNDEQFF. The chain combines TRBV27 with TRBJ2-1, with 8 bases matching TRBD1. Unmatched junction bases numbered 9, after V lost 3 bases and J lost 8 bases. This CDR3 region has 15 residues. Germline V CDR1 and CDR2: MNHEY, SMNVEV (reference sequence).

The V and J genes are TRBV5-1 and TRBJ1-1; D is perhaps TRBD1 (6 bases). Trimming took off 4 bases at V and 4 bases at J, with 20 bases between the two ends. This CDR3 contains 16 residues. Germline V lookup: CDR1 SGHRS, CDR2 YFSETQ. The CDR3 loop is CASSPGHRGEGTEAFF. The CDR3 DNA sequence: TGCGCCAGCAGCCCCGGCCATAGGGGGGAGGGCACTGAAGCTTTCTTT. The full variable domain, in which reference TRBV5-1 and TRBJ1-1 provide the parts outside the CDR3, is KAGVTQTPRYLIKTRGQQVTLSCSPISGHRSVSWYQQTPGQGLQFLFEYFSETQRNKGNFPGRFSGRQFSNSRSEMNVSTLELGDSALYLCASSPGHRGEGTEAFFGQGTRLTVV.

The sample holds many counts of this clone. V and J are TRBV2 and TRBJ1-2; 7 bases line up with TRBD1. The CDR3 spans 15 residues. Trimming cost V 2 bases and J 1 base; bases outside gene matches: 4. Germline loops: CDR1 SNHLY, CDR2 FYNNEI. CDR3 DNA: TGTGCCAGCAGTGAAAACAGGGGATATAACTATGGCTACACCTTC. Translation gives CASSENRGYNYGYTF.

The chain recombines TRBV15 with TRBJ1-1, with 8 bases fitting TRBD1. V shed 0 bases, J shed 10 bases, and the junction held 10 bases outside the gene matches. The CDR3 sequence is 15 residues long. The germline gives CDR1 LNHNV, CDR2 YYDKDF (reference sequence). As DNA, the CDR3 is TGTGCCACCAGCAGAGATGTCCAGGGGGCGTCGCGAGCTTTCTTT. Its translation is CATSRDVQGASRAFF.

A single count supports this clone. The V gene is TRBV19, the J gene TRBJ2-7; TRBD1 matches 8 bases. Germline V gene lookup returns CDR1 LNHDA and CDR2 SQIVND (reference sequence). The CDR3 has 13 amino acids. The V and J ends lost 6 bases and 5 bases, in that order; junction bases with no gene match: 6. The CDR3: CASRRQGNDEQYF. CDR3 DNA: TGTGCCAGTAGACGACAGGGGAATGACGAGCAGTACTTC.

The chain employs TRBV6-5 and TRBJ1-1; D is perhaps TRBD1 (6 bases). This CDR3 has 14 residues. The germline V gene has CDR1 MNHEY and CDR2 SVGAGI. Deletions cut 5 bases from V and 3 bases from J, with 13 bases between. CDR3 in DNA: TGTGCCAGCAGTAAACAGGGTCGGGACACTGAAGCTTTCTTT. Translated: CASSKQGRDTEAFF.

The V and J genes are TRBV3-1 (or the pseudogene TRBV3-2) and TRBJ2-7; D ambiguous. Germline V gene data show CDR1 as LGHDT and CDR2 as YNNKEL (reference sequence). The V gene lost 3 bases and the J gene lost 6 bases, with 9 bases spanning the gap. The CDR3 is 12 amino acids. Written as DNA, the CDR3 is TGTGCCAGCAGCCAGCTTCGGGCCGAGCAGTACTTC. This translates into CASSQLRAEQYF.

The chain employs TRBV27 and TRBJ1-4; TRBD1 agrees at 9 bases. Germline assignment: CDR1 MNHEY and CDR2 SMNVEV (reference sequence). The length of the CDR3 is 14 residues. V was clipped by 8 bases and J by 5 bases; unmatched bases: 6. CDR3 bases: TGTGCCAGCGGGATCACAGGGGGCAATGAAAAACTGTTTTTT. Translating it yields CASGITGGNEKLFF.

This rearrangement joins TRBV4-2 to TRBJ1-1; a possible D gene is TRBD1 (6 bases). Trimming pared 0 bases from V and 4 bases from J, leaving 15 bases between. Per the germline V gene, CDR1 is LGHNA and CDR2 is YNFKEQ. The CDR3 covers 16 residues. CDR3 sequence reads: CASSQDGRGLGTEAFF. CDR3 nucleotides: TGTGCCAGCAGCCAAGATGGGCGGGGGCTGGGCACTGAAGCTTTCTTT.

CDR3 DNA sequence: TGTGCCAGCGGCCGGACCGGGGAGCTGTTTTTT. As protein: CASGRTGELFF. The chain employs TRBV7-7 and TRBJ2-2; D unclear. The CDR3 extends over 11 amino acids. V lost 8 bases, J lost 5 bases, and 6 bases lay in between. The germline gives CDR1 SSHAT, CDR2 FNYEAQ (reference sequence).

V and J are TRBV5-1 and TRBJ2-2; 7 bases map to TRBD2. This CDR3 region has 16 residues. The ends lost 0 bases at V and 1 base at J; junction bases unmatched: 3. Germline-derived CDR1 and CDR2 are SGHRS and YFSETQ. The CDR3 sequence is CASSLGTRGNTGELFF. The CDR3 bases are TGCGCCAGCAGCTTGGGGACTAGGGGGAACACCGGGGAGCTGTTTTTT.

This clone came up a few times. The chain carries TRBV4-3 and TRBJ2-3; the D is unclear. The CDR3 loop spans 15 amino acids. The V end was cut by 0 bases, the J end by 2 bases, with 9 bases between. Germline-derived CDR1 and CDR2 are LGHNA and YSLEER. CDR3 sequence reads: CASSQEGISTDTQYF. The CDR3 DNA is TGCGCCAGCAGCCAAGAAGGTATATCCACAGATACGCAGTATTTT.

This sequence joins TRBV18 and TRBJ1-1, with 9 bases identical to TRBD1. CDR3 length: 15 residues. Unmatched junction bases numbered 4, after V lost 2 bases and J lost 3 bases. Looked up from germline, CDR1 is KGHSH and CDR2 is LQKENI. The CDR3 spells CASSPLTGGHTEAFF. DNA of the CDR3: TGTGCCAGCTCACCATTGACAGGGGGTCACACTGAAGCTTTCTTT.